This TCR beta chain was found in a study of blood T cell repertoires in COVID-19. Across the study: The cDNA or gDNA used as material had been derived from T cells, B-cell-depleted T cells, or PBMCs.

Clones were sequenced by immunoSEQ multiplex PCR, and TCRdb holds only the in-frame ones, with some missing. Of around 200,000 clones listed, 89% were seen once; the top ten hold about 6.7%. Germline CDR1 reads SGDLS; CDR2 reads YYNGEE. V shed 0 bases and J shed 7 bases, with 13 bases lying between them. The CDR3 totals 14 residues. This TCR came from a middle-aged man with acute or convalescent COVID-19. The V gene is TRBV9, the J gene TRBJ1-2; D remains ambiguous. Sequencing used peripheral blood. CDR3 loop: CASSVGRQEVGYTF. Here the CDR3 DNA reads TGTGCCAGCAGCGTAGGTAGGCAGGAGGTTGGCTACACCTTC.